This TCR beta chain was identified during a study of identical twins. From the 5' RACE reads, TCRdb called clonotypes with MiXCR, one entry per CDR3 protein. This table has fewer than 500,000 distinct CDR3 sequences, around 24% appearing once. This clonotype was detected a few times. The germline V and J ends were trimmed by 2 bases and 3 bases, with 14 bases remaining between them. Germline CDR1 SGHVS, CDR2 FQNEAQ. CDR3 size: 15 residues. These data also featured in a second study, about T cells expressing NK-cell markers. This second study notes: The TCR beta repertoires were obtained from sorted CD3+CD56+NKG2C+, CD3+CD56+NKG2C- and CD3+CD56-NKG2C+ T cells.

The origin of this receptor is a woman under 30 in good health. V and J are TRBV7-8 and TRBJ2-7; a weak D match, TRBD2 (5 bases). Sequenced: CD4+ T cells sorted from blood. CDR3 loop: CASSLYRLLNYEQYF. The CDR3 bases are TGTGCCAGCAGCTTATACCGACTACTCAACTACGAGCAGTACTTC.